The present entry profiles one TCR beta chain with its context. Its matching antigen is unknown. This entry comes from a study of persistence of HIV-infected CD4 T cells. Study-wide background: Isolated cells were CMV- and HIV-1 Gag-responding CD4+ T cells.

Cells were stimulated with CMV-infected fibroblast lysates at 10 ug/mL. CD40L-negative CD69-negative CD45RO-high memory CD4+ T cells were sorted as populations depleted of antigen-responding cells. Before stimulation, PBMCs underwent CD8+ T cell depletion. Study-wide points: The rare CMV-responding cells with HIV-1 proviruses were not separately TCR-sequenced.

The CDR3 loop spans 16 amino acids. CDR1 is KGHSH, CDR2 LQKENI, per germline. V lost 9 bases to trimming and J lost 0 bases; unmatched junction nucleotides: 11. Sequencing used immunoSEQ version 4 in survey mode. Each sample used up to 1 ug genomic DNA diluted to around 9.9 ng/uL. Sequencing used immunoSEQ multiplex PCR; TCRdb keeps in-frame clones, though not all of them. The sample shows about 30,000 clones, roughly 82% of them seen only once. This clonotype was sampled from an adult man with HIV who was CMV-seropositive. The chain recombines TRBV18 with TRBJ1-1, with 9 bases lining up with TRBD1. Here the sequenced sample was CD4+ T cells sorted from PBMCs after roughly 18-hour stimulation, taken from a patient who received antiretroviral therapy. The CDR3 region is CASLIGTGHMNTEAFF. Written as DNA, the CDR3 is TGTGCCAGTCTCATCGGGACAGGGCACATGAACACTGAAGCTTTCTTT.